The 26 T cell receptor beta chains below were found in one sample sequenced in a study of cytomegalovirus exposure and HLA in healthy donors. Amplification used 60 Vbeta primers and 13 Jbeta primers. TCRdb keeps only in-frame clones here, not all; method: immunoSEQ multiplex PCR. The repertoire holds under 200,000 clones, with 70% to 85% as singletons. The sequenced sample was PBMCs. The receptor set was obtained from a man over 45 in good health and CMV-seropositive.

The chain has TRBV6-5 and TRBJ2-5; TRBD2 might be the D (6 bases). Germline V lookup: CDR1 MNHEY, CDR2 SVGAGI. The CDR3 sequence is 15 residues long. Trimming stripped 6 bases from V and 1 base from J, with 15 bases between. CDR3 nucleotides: TGTGCCAGCAGAGTGGGAGCGGGCCGCCAAGAGACCCAGTACTTC. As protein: CASRVGAGRQETQYF.

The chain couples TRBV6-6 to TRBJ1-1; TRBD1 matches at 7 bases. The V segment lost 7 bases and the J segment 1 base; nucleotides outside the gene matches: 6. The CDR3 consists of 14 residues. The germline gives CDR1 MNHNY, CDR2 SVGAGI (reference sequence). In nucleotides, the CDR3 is TGTGCCAGCAACCCCGGGACAGAGAACACTGAAGCTTTCTTT. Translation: CASNPGTENTEAFF.

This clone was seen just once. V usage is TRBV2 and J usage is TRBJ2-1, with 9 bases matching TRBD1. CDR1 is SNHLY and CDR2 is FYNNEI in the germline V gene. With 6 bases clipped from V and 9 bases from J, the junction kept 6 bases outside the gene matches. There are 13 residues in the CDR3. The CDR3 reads CASRITGGPEQFF. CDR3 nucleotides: TGTGCCAGCAGAATTACAGGGGGCCCTGAGCAGTTCTTC. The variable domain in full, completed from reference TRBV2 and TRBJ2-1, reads EPEVTQTPSHQVTQMGQEVILRCVPISNHLYFYWYRQILGQKVEFLVSFYNNEISEKSEIFDDQFSVERPDGSNFTLKIRSTKLEDSAMYFCASRITGGPEQFFGPGTRLTVL.

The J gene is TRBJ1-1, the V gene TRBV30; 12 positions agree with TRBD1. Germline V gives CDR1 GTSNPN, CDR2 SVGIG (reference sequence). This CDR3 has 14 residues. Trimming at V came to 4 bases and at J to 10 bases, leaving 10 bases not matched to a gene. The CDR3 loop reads CAWTPGQGARGAFF. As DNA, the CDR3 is TGTGCCTGGACCCCGGGACAGGGGGCGAGAGGAGCTTTCTTT.

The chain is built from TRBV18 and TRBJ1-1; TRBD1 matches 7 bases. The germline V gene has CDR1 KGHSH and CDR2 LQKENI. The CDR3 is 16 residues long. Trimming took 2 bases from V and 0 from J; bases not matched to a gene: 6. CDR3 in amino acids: CASSPNQGQMNTEAFF. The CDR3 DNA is TGTGCCAGCTCACCAAACCAGGGACAGATGAACACTGAAGCTTTCTTT.

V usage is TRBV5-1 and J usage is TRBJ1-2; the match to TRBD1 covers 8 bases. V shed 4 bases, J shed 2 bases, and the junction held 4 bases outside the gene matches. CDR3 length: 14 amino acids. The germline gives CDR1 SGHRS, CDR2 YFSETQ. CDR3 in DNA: TGCGCCAGCAGCCGGGACAGGACAAACTATGGCTACACCTTC. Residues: CASSRDRTNYGYTF.

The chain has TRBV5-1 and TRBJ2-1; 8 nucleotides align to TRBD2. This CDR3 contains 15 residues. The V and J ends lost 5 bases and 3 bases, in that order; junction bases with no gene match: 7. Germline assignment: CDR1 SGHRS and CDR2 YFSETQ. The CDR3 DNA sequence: TGCGCCAGCAGTTCCTCGGGACTAGGCTACAATGAGCAGTTCTTC. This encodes CASSSSGLGYNEQFF.

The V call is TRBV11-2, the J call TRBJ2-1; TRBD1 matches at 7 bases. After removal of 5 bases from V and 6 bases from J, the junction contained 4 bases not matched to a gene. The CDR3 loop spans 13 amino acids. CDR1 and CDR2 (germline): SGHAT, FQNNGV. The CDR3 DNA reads TGTGCCAGCAGCGTCACAGGGGTCAATGAGCAGTTCTTC. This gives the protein CASSVTGVNEQFF.

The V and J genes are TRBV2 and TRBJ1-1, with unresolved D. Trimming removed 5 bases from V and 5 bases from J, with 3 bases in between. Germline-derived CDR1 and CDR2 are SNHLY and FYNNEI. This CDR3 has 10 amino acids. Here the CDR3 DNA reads TGTGCCAGCAGTCGGACTGAAGCTTTCTTT. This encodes CASSRTEAFF.

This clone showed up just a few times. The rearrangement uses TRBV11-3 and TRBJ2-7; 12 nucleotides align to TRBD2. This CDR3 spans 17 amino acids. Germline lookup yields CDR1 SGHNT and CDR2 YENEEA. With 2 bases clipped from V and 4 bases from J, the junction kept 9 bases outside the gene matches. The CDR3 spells CASSLYQGLAGQYEQYV. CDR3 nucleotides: TGTGCCAGCAGCTTATACCAAGGACTAGCGGGGCAATACGAGCAGTACGTC.

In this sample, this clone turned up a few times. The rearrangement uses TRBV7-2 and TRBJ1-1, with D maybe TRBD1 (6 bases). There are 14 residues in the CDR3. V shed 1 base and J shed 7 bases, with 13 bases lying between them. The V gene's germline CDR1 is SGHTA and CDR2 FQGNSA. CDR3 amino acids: CASSLVGGADEAFF. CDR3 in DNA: TGTGCCAGCAGCTTAGTCGGGGGGGCCGATGAAGCTTTCTTT.

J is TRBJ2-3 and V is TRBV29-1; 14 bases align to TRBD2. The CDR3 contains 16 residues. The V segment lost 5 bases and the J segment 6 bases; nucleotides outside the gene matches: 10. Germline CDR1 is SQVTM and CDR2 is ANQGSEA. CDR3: CSVSRGTSGRGDTQYF. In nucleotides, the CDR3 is TGCAGCGTTTCCCGCGGGACTAGCGGGAGAGGCGATACGCAGTATTTT.

CDR3 nucleotide sequence: TGTGCCAGCAGTTCTTGGACTAGCGGGGAAGATACGCAGTATTTT. Its protein product is CASSSWTSGEDTQYF. V is TRBV28 and J is TRBJ2-3; 12 nucleotides align to TRBD2. The length of the CDR3 is 15 residues. Unmatched junction bases numbered 4, after V lost 4 bases and J lost 5 bases. From germline, CDR1 is MDHEN and CDR2 SYDVKM.

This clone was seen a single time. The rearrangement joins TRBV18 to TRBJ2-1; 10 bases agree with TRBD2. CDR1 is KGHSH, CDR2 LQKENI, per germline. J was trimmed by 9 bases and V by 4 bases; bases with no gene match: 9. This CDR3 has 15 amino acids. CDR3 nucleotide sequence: TGTGCCAGCTCACAACTAGCGGGATACTACCGTGAGCAGTTCTTC. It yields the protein CASSQLAGYYREQFF.

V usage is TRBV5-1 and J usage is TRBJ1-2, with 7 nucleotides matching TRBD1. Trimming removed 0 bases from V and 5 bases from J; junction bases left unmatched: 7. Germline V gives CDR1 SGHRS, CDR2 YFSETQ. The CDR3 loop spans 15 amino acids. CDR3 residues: CASSLAQGVVYGYTF. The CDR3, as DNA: TGCGCCAGCAGCTTGGCCCAGGGGGTGGTGTATGGCTACACCTTC. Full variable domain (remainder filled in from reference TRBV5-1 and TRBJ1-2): KAGVTQTPRYLIKTRGQQVTLSCSPISGHRSVSWYQQTPGQGLQFLFEYFSETQRNKGNFPGRFSGRQFSNSRSEMNVSTLELGDSALYLCASSLAQGVVYGYTFGSGTRLTVV.

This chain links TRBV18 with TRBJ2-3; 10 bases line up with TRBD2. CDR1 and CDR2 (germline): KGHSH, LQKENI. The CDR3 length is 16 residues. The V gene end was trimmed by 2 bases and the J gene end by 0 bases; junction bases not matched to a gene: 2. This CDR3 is CASSPTSGTSTDTQYF. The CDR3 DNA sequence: TGTGCCAGCTCACCAACTAGCGGGACAAGCACAGATACGCAGTATTTT.

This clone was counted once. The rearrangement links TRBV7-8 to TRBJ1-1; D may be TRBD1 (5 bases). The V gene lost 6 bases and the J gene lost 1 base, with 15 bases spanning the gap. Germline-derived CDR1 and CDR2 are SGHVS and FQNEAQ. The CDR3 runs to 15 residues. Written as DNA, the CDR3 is TGTGCCAGCAGACATGGGGTGACAGAGAACACTGAAGCTTTCTTT. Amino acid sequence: CASRHGVTENTEAFF.

The CDR3 protein is CASSQDFLAGAPGELFF. As DNA, the CDR3 is TGCGCCAGCAGCCAAGATTTTTTAGCGGGAGCCCCCGGGGAGCTGTTTTTT. This chain joins TRBV4-1 and TRBJ2-2; 9 bases are shared with TRBD2. Trimming at V came to 0 bases and at J to 6 bases, leaving 8 bases not matched to a gene. The CDR3 extends over 17 amino acids. Germline values: CDR1 MGHRA, CDR2 YSYEKL.

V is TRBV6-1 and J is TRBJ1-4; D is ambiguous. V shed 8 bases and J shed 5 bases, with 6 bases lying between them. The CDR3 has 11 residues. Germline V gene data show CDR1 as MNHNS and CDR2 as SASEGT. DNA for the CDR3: TGTGCCAGCCCGGGAAATGAAAAACTGTTTTTT. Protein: CASPGNEKLFF.

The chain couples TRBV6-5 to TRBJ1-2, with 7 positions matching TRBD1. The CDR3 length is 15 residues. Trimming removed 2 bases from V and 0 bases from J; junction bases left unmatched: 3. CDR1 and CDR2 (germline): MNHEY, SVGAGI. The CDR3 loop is CASSYGQVTNYGYTF. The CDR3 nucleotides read TGTGCCAGCAGTTACGGACAGGTCACTAACTATGGCTACACCTTC.

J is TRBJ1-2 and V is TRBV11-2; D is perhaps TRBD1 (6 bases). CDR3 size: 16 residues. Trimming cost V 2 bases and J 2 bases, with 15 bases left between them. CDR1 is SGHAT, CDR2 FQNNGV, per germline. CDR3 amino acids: CASSLTTNRANYGYTF. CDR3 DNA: TGTGCCAGCAGCTTAACTACCAACAGGGCAAACTATGGCTACACCTTC.

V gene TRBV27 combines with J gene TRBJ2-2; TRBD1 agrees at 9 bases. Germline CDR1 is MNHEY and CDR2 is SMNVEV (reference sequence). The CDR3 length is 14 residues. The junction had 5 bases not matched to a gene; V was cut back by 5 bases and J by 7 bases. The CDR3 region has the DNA TGTGCCAGCAGTGGAACAGGGGGCAGCGGGGAGCTGTTTTTT. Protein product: CASSGTGGSGELFF.

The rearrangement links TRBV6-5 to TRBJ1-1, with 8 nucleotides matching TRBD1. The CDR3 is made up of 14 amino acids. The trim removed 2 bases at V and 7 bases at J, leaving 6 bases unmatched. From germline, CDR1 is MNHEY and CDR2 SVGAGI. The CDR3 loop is CASSYLQGVNEAFF. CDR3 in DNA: TGTGCCAGCAGTTACCTACAGGGGGTGAATGAAGCTTTCTTT.

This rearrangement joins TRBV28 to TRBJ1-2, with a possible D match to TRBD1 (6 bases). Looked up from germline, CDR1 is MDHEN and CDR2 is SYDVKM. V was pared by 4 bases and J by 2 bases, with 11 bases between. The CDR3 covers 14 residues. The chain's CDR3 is CASSSSGVNYGYTF. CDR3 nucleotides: TGTGCCAGCAGTTCGTCAGGGGTCAACTATGGCTACACCTTC.

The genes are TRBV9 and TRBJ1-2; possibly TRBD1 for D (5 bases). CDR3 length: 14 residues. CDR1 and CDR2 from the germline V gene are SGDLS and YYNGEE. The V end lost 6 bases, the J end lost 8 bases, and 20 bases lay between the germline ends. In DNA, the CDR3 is TGTGCCAGCACCCTGAGGGACTCCTGGTCCGGCTACACCTTC. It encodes CASTLRDSWSGYTF.

Here the CDR3 reads CASSAAGTGIYEQYF. CDR3 nucleotides: TGTGCCAGCAGCGCAGCCGGGACAGGGATTTACGAGCAGTACTTC. The chain has TRBV11-2 and TRBJ2-7, with 9 bases fitting TRBD1. J gave up 4 bases and V 5 bases, and 9 bases lay outside the gene matches. The CDR3 is made up of 15 amino acids. CDR1 is SGHAT and CDR2 is FQNNGV in the germline V gene. Supplemented by reference TRBV11-2 and TRBJ2-7, the full variable domain reads EAGVAQSPRYKIIEKRQSVAFWCNPISGHATLYWYQQILGQGPKLLIQFQNNGVVDDSQLPKDRFSAERLKGVDSTLKIQPAKLEDSAVYLCASSAAGTGIYEQYFGPGTRLTVT.